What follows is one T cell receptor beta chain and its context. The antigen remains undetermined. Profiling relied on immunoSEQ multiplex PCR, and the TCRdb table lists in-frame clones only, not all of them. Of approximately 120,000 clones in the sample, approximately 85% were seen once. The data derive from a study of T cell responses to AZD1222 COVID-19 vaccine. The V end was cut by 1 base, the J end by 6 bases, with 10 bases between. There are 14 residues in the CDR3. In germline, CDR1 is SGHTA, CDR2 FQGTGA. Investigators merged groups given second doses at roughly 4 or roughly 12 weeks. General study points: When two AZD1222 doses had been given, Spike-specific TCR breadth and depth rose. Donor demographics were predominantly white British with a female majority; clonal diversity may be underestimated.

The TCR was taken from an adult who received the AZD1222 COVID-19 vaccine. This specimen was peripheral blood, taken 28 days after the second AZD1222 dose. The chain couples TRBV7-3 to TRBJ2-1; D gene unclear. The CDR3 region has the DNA TGTGCCAGCAGCTTAAGTTGGGTTGGCAATGAGCAGTTCTTC. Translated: CASSLSWVGNEQFF.